This TCR beta chain was sequenced for a study of cytomegalovirus exposure and HLA in healthy donors. Study background: In a previous analysis, 120 million or so unique TCR beta sequences were found from 150 million to 200 million T cells.

60 Vbeta and 13 Jbeta primers were used in PCR. Some clones are missing from TCRdb's copy, which holds only in-frame ones; the method was immunoSEQ multiplex PCR. The table lists some 150,000 clones, roughly three quarters of them singletons. Concerning this clone itself: Its antigen is unknown.

General study points: Diagnosis of cytomegalovirus status made by the classifier reportedly showed high specificity and sensitivity. One later analysis reportedly identified an Asian-associated ancestry cluster that showed fewer N-insertions than the approximately 710-donor mean.

V lost 5 bases and J lost 4, with 12 bases in between. Germline CDR1 SGHDT, CDR2 YYEEEE. The CDR3 totals 13 residues. The sequenced sample was PBMCs. This receptor was identified in a woman between 40 and 50 years old in good health and CMV-seropositive. The chain is built from TRBV5-6 and TRBJ1-1; D ambiguous. The CDR3 reads CASRFGLGTEAFF. The CDR3 region has the DNA TGTGCCAGCAGGTTCGGACTGGGCACTGAAGCTTTCTTT.